Presented here are 9 T cell receptor beta chains from one specimen sequenced in a study of blood T cell repertoires in COVID-19. The method was immunoSEQ multiplex PCR; TCRdb's version includes in-frame clones alone and lacks a portion of them. Of 100,000 or so clones listed, roughly nine tenths are singletons. The sequenced sample consisted of peripheral blood. These receptors were taken from a woman of 80 years or more with acute or convalescent COVID-19.

The rearrangement joins TRBV6-5 to TRBJ1-6; D unresolved. The CDR3 totals 13 residues. Germline values: CDR1 MNHEY, CDR2 SVGAGI. Trimming took 2 bases from V and 7 from J, leaving 6 bases between them. CDR3 coding DNA: TGTGCCAGCAGTTACCGGGGAAATTCACCCCTCCACTTT. Translating it yields CASSYRGNSPLHF.

This chain connects TRBV7-8 to TRBJ1-2, with D hard to call. The CDR3 is made up of 14 amino acids. Germline V lookup: CDR1 SGHVS, CDR2 FQNEAQ. V was trimmed by 3 bases and J by 0 bases, leaving 8 bases between them. CDR3 protein: CASSFGPTNYGYTF. The DNA for the CDR3 is TGTGCCAGCAGCTTTGGGCCGACTAACTATGGCTACACCTTC.

The gene calls are TRBV25-1 and TRBJ1-6; D unresolved. CDR1 and CDR2 (germline): MGHDK, SYGVNS. The CDR3 is 13 residues long. V lost 3 bases and J 9 bases, leaving 9 bases between the germline ends. The CDR3 region is CASSDISSSPLHF. The CDR3 nucleotides are TGTGCCAGCAGTGATATTAGTTCTTCACCCCTCCACTTT.

This chain joins TRBV18 and TRBJ2-5, with a possible D match to TRBD2 (6 bases). This CDR3 has 14 amino acids. Germline loops: CDR1 KGHSH, CDR2 LQKENI. Trimming removed 0 bases at V and 7 bases at J, with 12 bases between. This chain's CDR3 is CASSPPTGSATQYF. CDR3 in DNA: TGTGCCAGCTCACCACCGACCGGGAGTGCGACCCAGTACTTC.

The rearrangement uses TRBV6-2 or TRBV6-3 and TRBJ1-2; 8 nucleotides agree with TRBD1. The CDR3 runs to 16 residues. The junction had 10 bases not matched to a gene; V was cut back by 0 bases and J by 7 bases. Germline CDR1 reads MNHEY; CDR2 reads SVGEGT. CDR3 bases: TGTGCCAGCAGTTACTCGGACAGGGTACAGTCCAGTGGCTACACCTTC. This sequence encodes CASSYSDRVQSSGYTF.

The chain joins TRBV5-6 to TRBJ2-1, with unresolved D. The CDR3 length is 15 residues. CDR1 is SGHDT, CDR2 YYEEEE, per germline. V shed 0 bases and J shed 1 base, with 8 bases lying between them. Here the CDR3 DNA reads TGTGCCAGCAGCTTGGACAGTTCGTCCTACAATGAGCAGTTCTTC. Residues: CASSLDSSSYNEQFF. Full variable domain (outside the CDR3, taken from reference TRBV5-6 and TRBJ2-1): DAGVTQSPTHLIKTRGQQVTLRCSPKSGHDTVSWYQQALGQGPQFIFQYYEEEERQRGNFPDRFSGHQFPNYSSELNVNALLLGDSALYLCASSLDSSSYNEQFFGPGTRLTVL.

The genes are TRBV12-2 and TRBJ2-1; the DNA was not used to check the table's D call, TRBD2. TRBV12-2 is termed a pseudogene. There are 17 residues in the CDR3. The CDR3 reads CASRLGGSPSSYNEQFF. The CDR3 DNA is TGTGCAAGTCGCTTAGGAGGCTCACCGAGCTCCTACAATGAGCAGTTCTTC.

This chain joins TRBV5-1 and TRBJ2-5; D unclear. CDR3 length equals 16 residues. The germline V gene has CDR1 SGHRS and CDR2 YFSETQ. Between the trimmed V and J ends, which lost 4 bases and 2 bases, there was a span of 18 bases. CDR3 coding DNA: TGCGCCAGCAGCGTTGGGTCCGGGTCTATACAAGAGACCCAGTACTTC. Its translation: CASSVGSGSIQETQYF.

The chain joins TRBV9 to TRBJ2-1; TRBD2 matches 13 bases. After removal of 4 bases from V and 4 bases from J, the junction contained 11 bases not matched to a gene. The CDR3 covers 18 residues. In germline, CDR1 is SGDLS, CDR2 YYNGEE. DNA for the CDR3: TGTGCCAGCAGCCCGGATACCACTAGCGGGGGGGGATACAATGAGCAGTTCTTC. It is translated as CASSPDTTSGGGYNEQFF. Drawing the rest from reference TRBV9 and TRBJ2-1, the complete variable domain is DSGVTQTPKHLITATGQRVTLRCSPRSGDLSVYWYQQSLDQGLQFLIQYYNGEERAKGNILERFSAQQFPDLHSELNLSSLELGDSALYFCASSPDTTSGGGYNEQFFGPGTRLTVL.